The 12 T cell receptor beta chains reported below all come from one sample, sequenced in a study of cytomegalovirus exposure and HLA in healthy donors. Amplification used 60 Vbeta primers and 13 Jbeta primers. Some clones are missing from TCRdb's copy, which holds only in-frame ones; the method was immunoSEQ multiplex PCR. The table lists approximately 160,000 clones, under 70% of them singletons. Sequenced sample: PBMCs. The receptor set was obtained from a woman aged 30 to 39 in good health and CMV-seropositive.

The chain employs TRBV5-4 and TRBJ2-3, with D maybe TRBD2 (5 bases). The germline V gene encodes CDR1 SGHNT and CDR2 YYREEE (reference sequence). V was shortened by 4 bases and J by 2 bases, with 14 bases between the two germline ends. This CDR3 has 15 amino acids. The CDR3 here is CASSLYGGFTDTQYF. The CDR3 DNA is TGTGCCAGCAGCCTTTACGGAGGATTCACAGATACGCAGTATTTT.

The chain joins TRBV7-8 to TRBJ1-1; a possible D gene is TRBD1 (5 bases). The germline gives CDR1 SGHVS, CDR2 FQNEAQ. V dropped 3 bases and J dropped 3 bases, with 8 bases sitting between them. This CDR3 is 13 amino acids long. CDR3 DNA sequence: TGTGCCAGCAGCTTCAGGGATGACACTGAAGCTTTCTTT. It yields the protein CASSFRDDTEAFF.

V and J are TRBV28 and TRBJ2-1; TRBD1 matches 8 bases. The length of the CDR3 is 13 residues. CDR1 and CDR2 (germline): MDHEN, SYDVKM. V lost 10 bases, J lost 1 base, and 3 bases stayed unmatched. CDR3 nucleotides: TGTGCCACAAACAGGGGGTCCTACAATGAGCAGTTCTTC. Translated, it gives CATNRGSYNEQFF.

This chain connects TRBV5-1 to TRBJ1-2, with 8 bases lining up with TRBD1. The CDR3 is 14 amino acids. V trimming: 4 bases; J trimming: 6 bases; junction bases outside the gene matches: 8. Germline V gives CDR1 SGHRS, CDR2 YFSETQ. The CDR3 DNA follows: TGCGCCAGCAGCCCACAGGGGGACCCCAATGGCTACACCTTC. Translating it yields CASSPQGDPNGYTF. The full variable domain, its missing parts supplied by reference TRBV5-1 and TRBJ1-2, is KAGVTQTPRYLIKTRGQQVTLSCSPISGHRSVSWYQQTPGQGLQFLFEYFSETQRNKGNFPGRFSGRQFSNSRSEMNVSTLELGDSALYLCASSPQGDPNGYTFGSGTRLTVV.

J is TRBJ2-1 and V is TRBV6-4; the match to TRBD2 covers 7 bases. This CDR3 comprises 15 residues. V lost 0 bases, J lost 6 bases, and 5 bases stayed unmatched. Per the germline V gene, CDR1 is MRHNA and CDR2 is SNTAGT. In nucleotides, the CDR3 is TGTGCCAGCAGTGACTCGGGGGGGAGTTCCAATGAGCAGTTCTTC. Protein product: CASSDSGGSSNEQFF.

The chain links TRBV5-1 to TRBJ2-1, with 12 bases aligning to TRBD2. The CDR3 covers 17 residues. CDR1 and CDR2 from the germline V gene are SGHRS and YFSETQ. The J segment lost 1 base and the V segment lost 2 bases, leaving 4 bases of the junction unmatched. CDR3 loop: CASSFGLAGISYNEQFF. In DNA form, the CDR3 reads TGCGCCAGCAGCTTTGGACTAGCGGGGATTTCCTACAATGAGCAGTTCTTC.

A word on this clone: Distinct nucleotide sequences in the sample also encode this CDR3. The chain has TRBV5-1 and TRBJ2-5; 7 bases fit TRBD1. The CDR3 is 14 residues long. J was trimmed by 3 bases and V by 2 bases; bases with no gene match: 4. Per the germline V gene, CDR1 is SGHRS and CDR2 is YFSETQ. The CDR3 here is CASSLGTAKETQYF. The CDR3 DNA reads as TGCGCCAGCAGCTTAGGGACAGCCAAAGAGACCCAGTACTTC. The full variable domain, its missing parts supplied by reference TRBV5-1 and TRBJ2-5, is KAGVTQTPRYLIKTRGQQVTLSCSPISGHRSVSWYQQTPGQGLQFLFEYFSETQRNKGNFPGRFSGRQFSNSRSEMNVSTLELGDSALYLCASSLGTAKETQYFGPGTRLLVL.

The rearrangement uses TRBV11-2 and TRBJ2-4, with D perhaps matching TRBD1 (6 bases). Germline V gene sequence: CDR1 SGHAT, CDR2 FQNNGV. The CDR3 totals 15 residues. V was cut by 3 bases and J by 2 bases, with 11 bases left in between. The CDR3 here is CASSFPGTTKNIQYF. The CDR3 region has the DNA TGTGCCAGCAGCTTTCCAGGGACAACCAAAAACATTCAGTACTTC. The complete variable domain, with remaining parts taken from reference TRBV11-2 and TRBJ2-4, reads EAGVAQSPRYKIIEKRQSVAFWCNPISGHATLYWYQQILGQGPKLLIQFQNNGVVDDSQLPKDRFSAERLKGVDSTLKIQPAKLEDSAVYLCASSFPGTTKNIQYFGAGTRLSVL.

CDR3: CASRPEGLGDTQYF. The CDR3, as DNA: TGCGCCAGCCGTCCGGAGGGGCTCGGAGATACGCAGTATTTT. This chain joins TRBV4-1 and TRBJ2-3; D may be TRBD2 (6 bases). This CDR3 is 14 amino acids long. The ends were cut back, 8 bases at V and 5 bases at J, with 17 bases in the middle. CDR1 and CDR2 (germline): MGHRA, YSYEKL.

V gene TRBV29-1 combines with J gene TRBJ1-1; tentatively, D is TRBD1 (5 bases). The CDR3 contains 13 residues. CDR1 is SQVTM, CDR2 ANQGSEA, per germline. V was pared by 4 bases and J by 2 bases, with 11 bases between. CDR3 in DNA: TGCAGCGTTGCCCCGCAGGGCAACACTGAAGCTTTCTTT. This encodes CSVAPQGNTEAFF.

The chain joins TRBV5-1 to TRBJ1-2, with 7 bases fitting TRBD1. J gave up 4 bases and V 3 bases, and 3 bases lay outside the gene matches. Looked up from germline, CDR1 is SGHRS and CDR2 is YFSETQ. The CDR3 sequence is 13 residues long. The CDR3 here is CASSSNRGYGYTF. DNA of the CDR3: TGCGCCAGCAGCTCGAACAGGGGCTATGGCTACACCTTC. Looking up the rest from reference TRBV5-1 and TRBJ1-2 gives the full variable domain: KAGVTQTPRYLIKTRGQQVTLSCSPISGHRSVSWYQQTPGQGLQFLFEYFSETQRNKGNFPGRFSGRQFSNSRSEMNVSTLELGDSALYLCASSSNRGYGYTFGSGTRLTVV.

This clone has only a few counts. This chain joins TRBV5-8 and TRBJ1-3, with a weak D call TRBD1 (5 bases). V lost 0 bases to trimming and J lost 3 bases, with 7 bases between them. This CDR3 comprises 14 residues. Germline V CDR1 and CDR2: SGHTS, YDEGEE. CDR3 in DNA: TGTGCCAGCAGCTTGGGGGGCATTGGAAACACCATATATTTT. It yields the protein CASSLGGIGNTIYF.